The 9 T cell receptor beta chains presented below share a single source sample, sequenced in a study of blood T cells in healthy people across ages. A J-beta primer mix and a sample-barcoded 5' primer were used in a second PCR of about 7 to 12 cycles. In TCRdb, the 5' RACE reads were re-called with MiXCR into one record per CDR3 protein. Of about 800,000 distinct CDR3 sequences in the sample, 25% are singletons; the top ten hold approximately 4%. These data are also associated with another study on T cells of mothers and their children.

The sequenced material came from blood. Receptors originate from a boy under 18 in good health.

The chain couples TRBV11-2 to TRBJ1-2; D gene ambiguous. The length of the CDR3 is 14 residues. The V gene's germline CDR1 is SGHAT and CDR2 FQNNGV. The V gene lost 4 bases and the J gene lost 2 bases, with 11 bases spanning the gap. This CDR3 reads CASSYDGFNYGYTF. The CDR3 DNA is TGTGCCAGCAGCTACGACGGATTCAACTATGGCTACACCTTC.

The table lists this clonotype with a count of one. Germline and junction disagree at one end, which may indicate a read error. The chain has TRBV12-3 or TRBV12-4 and TRBJ2-1; a possible D gene is TRBD2 (5 bases). The CDR3 totals 12 residues. The CDR3 here is CASSLGVNEEFF. The CDR3 DNA follows: TGTGCCAGCAGTTTGGGAGTAAATGAGGAGTTCTTC.

The chain links TRBV20-1 to TRBJ2-1; D possibly matches TRBD1 or TRBD2 (5 bases each). Germline CDR1 reads DFQATT; CDR2 reads SNEGSKA (reference sequence). The germline V and J ends were trimmed by 5 bases and 6 bases, with 14 bases remaining between them. This CDR3 is built from 13 residues. The CDR3 DNA reads as TGCAGTGCTTCCTCCTGGGGACCCAATGAGCAGTTCTTC. This codes for CSASSWGPNEQFF.

This clonotype was seen a few times. The V call is TRBV29-1, the J call TRBJ1-1; D ambiguous. Germline-derived CDR1 and CDR2 are SQVTM and ANQGSEA. V was clipped by 3 bases and J by 8 bases, with 10 bases between them. The CDR3 has 11 amino acids. CDR3 sequence: CSVETDEEAFF. The CDR3 DNA reads TGCAGCGTTGAGACGGACGAGGAAGCTTTCTTT.

This clonotype has only a few counts. V gene TRBV7-8 combines with J gene TRBJ2-5, with 9 bases lining up with TRBD2. Germline values: CDR1 SGHVS, CDR2 FQNEAQ. CDR3 length equals 16 residues. V trimming: 1 base; J trimming: 5 bases; junction bases outside the gene matches: 8. This CDR3 is CASSLGLADWTETQYF. The CDR3 coding sequence is TGTGCCAGCAGCTTAGGACTAGCGGATTGGACGGAGACCCAGTACTTC.

This clonotype was seen ten or more times. This chain links TRBV6-4 with TRBJ2-1, with 8 bases lining up with TRBD2. Germline V CDR1 and CDR2: MRHNA, SNTAGT. V lost 5 bases, J lost 13 bases, and 16 bases stayed unmatched. This CDR3 is built from 15 residues. This CDR3 is CASSPGTSSIGKQFF. In nucleotides, the CDR3 is TGTGCCAGCAGTCCCGGGACTAGTTCGATAGGGAAACAGTTCTTC.

This clonotype was detected a few times. The chain couples TRBV20-1 to TRBJ2-2, with D hard to call. The CDR3 is made up of 17 amino acids. Looked up from germline, CDR1 is DFQATT and CDR2 is SNEGSKA (reference sequence). The V end was cut by 3 bases, the J end by 3 bases, with 20 bases between. CDR3 residues: CSARDAGRLPHTGELFF. Written as DNA, the CDR3 is TGCAGTGCTAGGGACGCCGGGCGCCTCCCTCACACCGGGGAGCTGTTTTTT.

This clonotype was detected a few times. This rearrangement joins TRBV7-8 to TRBJ2-5, with D possibly being TRBD2 (6 bases). CDR1 is SGHVS and CDR2 is FQNEAQ in the germline V gene. The CDR3 length is 14 residues. V was shortened by 1 base and J by 3 bases, with 9 bases between the two germline ends. For the CDR3, the DNA is TGTGCCAGCAGCTTAGAGGAGCGGGAAGAGACCCAGTACTTC. Translated, it gives CASSLEEREETQYF.

The count of this clonotype is one. This chain uses TRBV4-3 with TRBJ1-3; no reliable D call. Germline V CDR1 and CDR2: LGHNA, YSLEER. The CDR3 runs 15 residues. V lost 1 base to trimming and J lost 4 bases, with 11 bases between them. The CDR3 sequence: CASSQVMGFGNTIYF. The CDR3 bases are TGCGCCAGCAGCCAAGTAATGGGCTTCGGAAACACCATATATTTT.